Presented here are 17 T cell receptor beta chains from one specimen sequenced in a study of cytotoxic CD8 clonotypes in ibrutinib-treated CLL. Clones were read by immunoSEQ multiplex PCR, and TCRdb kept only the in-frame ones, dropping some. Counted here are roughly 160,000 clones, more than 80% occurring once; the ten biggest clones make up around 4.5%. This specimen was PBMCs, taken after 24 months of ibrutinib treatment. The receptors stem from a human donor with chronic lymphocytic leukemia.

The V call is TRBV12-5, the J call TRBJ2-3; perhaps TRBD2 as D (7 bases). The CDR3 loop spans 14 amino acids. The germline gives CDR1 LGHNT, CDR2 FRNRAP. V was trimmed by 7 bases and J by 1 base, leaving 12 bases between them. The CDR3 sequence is CASARGGGTDTQYF. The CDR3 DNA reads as TGTGCTAGTGCCCGAGGGGGGGGCACAGATACGCAGTATTTT.

CDR3 sequence (DNA): TGTGCCAGCAGCCCGGGACTAGCGGACCCTAGGAATGAGCAGTTCTTC. This encodes CASSPGLADPRNEQFF. V and J are TRBV7-2 and TRBJ2-1, with 11 bases aligning to TRBD2. Germline CDR1 reads SGHTA; CDR2 reads FQGNSA. V lost 5 bases to trimming and J lost 7 bases; unmatched junction nucleotides: 10. The CDR3 runs 16 residues.

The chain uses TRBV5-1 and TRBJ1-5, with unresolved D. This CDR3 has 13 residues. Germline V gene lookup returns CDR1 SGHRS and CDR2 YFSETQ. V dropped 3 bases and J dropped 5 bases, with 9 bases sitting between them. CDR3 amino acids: CASSYATDQPQHF. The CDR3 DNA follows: TGCGCCAGCAGCTATGCTACCGATCAGCCCCAGCATTTT.

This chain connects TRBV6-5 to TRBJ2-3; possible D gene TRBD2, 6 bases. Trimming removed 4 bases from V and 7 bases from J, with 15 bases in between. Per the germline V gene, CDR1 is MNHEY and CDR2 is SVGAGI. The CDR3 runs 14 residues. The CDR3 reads CASSFSGGRNTQYF. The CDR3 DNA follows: TGTGCCAGCAGTTTTAGCGGAGGCAGGAATACGCAGTATTTT.

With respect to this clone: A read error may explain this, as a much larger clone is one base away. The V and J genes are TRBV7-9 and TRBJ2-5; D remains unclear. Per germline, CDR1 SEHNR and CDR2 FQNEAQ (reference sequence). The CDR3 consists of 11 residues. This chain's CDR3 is CASNLEETQYF. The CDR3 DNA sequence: TGTGCCAGCAACTTAGAAGAGACCCAGTACTTC.

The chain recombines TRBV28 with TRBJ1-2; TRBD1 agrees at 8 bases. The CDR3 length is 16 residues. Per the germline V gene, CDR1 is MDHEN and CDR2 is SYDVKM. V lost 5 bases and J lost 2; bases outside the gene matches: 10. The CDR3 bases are TGTGCCAGCAGTGAGATCGGACAGGGAGAAAACTATGGCTACACCTTC. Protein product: CASSEIGQGENYGYTF.

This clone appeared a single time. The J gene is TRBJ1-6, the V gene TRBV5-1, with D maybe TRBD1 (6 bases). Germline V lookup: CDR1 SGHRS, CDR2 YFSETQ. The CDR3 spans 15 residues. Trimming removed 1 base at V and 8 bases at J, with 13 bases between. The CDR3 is CASSLQGKGDSPLHF. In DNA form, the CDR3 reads TGCGCCAGCAGCTTGCAGGGGAAAGGGGATTCACCCCTCCACTTT.

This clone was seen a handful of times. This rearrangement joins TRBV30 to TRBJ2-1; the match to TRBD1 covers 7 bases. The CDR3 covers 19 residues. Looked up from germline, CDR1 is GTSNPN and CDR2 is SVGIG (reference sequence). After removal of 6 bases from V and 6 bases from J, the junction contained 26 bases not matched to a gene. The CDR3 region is CACWTGTVSTRVQGNEQFF. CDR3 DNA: TGTGCCTGTTGGACCGGGACAGTCAGTACAAGGGTCCAAGGCAATGAGCAGTTCTTC.

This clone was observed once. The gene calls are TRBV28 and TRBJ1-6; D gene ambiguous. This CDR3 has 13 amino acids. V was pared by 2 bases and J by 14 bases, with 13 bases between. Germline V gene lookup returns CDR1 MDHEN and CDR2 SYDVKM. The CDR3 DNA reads TGTGCCAGCAGTTTAGGGTCGCCCGTGACCCTCCACTTT. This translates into CASSLGSPVTLHF.

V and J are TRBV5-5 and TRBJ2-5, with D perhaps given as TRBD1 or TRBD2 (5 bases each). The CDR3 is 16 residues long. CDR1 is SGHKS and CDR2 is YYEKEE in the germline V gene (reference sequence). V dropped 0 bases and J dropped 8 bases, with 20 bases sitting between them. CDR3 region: CASSLGGGSSQGTQYF. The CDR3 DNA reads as TGTGCCAGCAGCTTGGGTGGAGGTTCCTCCCAGGGAACCCAGTACTTC.

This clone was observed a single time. CDR3 DNA sequence: TGTGCCAGCAGCTTAGCACAGGGGGCCAACTATGGCTACACCTTC. As protein: CASSLAQGANYGYTF. The chain couples TRBV7-2 to TRBJ1-2, with 9 nucleotides matching TRBD1. The trim removed 0 bases at V and 2 bases at J, leaving 1 base unmatched. Looked up from germline, CDR1 is SGHTA and CDR2 is FQGNSA. The CDR3 totals 15 residues. Together with reference TRBV7-2 and TRBJ1-2, the CDR3 gives the full variable domain: GAGVSQSPSNKVTEKGKDVELRCDPISGHTALYWYRQSLGQGLEFLIYFQGNSAPDKSGLPSDRFSAERTGGSVSTLTIQRTQQEDSAVYLCASSLAQGANYGYTFGSGTRLTVV.

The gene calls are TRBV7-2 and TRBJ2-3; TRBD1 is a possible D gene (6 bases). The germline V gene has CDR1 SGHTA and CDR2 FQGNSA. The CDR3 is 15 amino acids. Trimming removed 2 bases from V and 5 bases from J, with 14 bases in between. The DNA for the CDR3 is TGTGCCAGCAGCTTAAGGGTAACAGGGCTAGATACGCAGTATTTT. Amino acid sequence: CASSLRVTGLDTQYF.

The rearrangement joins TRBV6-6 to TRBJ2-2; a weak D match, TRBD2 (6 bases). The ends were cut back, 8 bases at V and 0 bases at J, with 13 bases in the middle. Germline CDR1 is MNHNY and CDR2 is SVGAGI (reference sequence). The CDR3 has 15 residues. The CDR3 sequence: CASRDWNANTGELFF. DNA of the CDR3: TGTGCCAGCCGGGACTGGAACGCGAACACCGGGGAGCTGTTTTTT.

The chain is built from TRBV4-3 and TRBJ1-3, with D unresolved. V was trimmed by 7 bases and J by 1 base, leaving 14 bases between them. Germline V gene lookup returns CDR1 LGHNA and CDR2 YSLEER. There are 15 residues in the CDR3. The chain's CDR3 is CASTPGWGSGNTIYF. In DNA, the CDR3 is TGCGCCAGCACCCCGGGCTGGGGATCTGGAAACACCATATATTTT.

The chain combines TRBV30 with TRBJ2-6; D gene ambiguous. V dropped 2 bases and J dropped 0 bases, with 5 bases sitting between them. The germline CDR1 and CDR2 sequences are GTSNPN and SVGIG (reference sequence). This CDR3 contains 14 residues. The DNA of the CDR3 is TGTGCCTGGAGTTATCTCTCTGGGGCCAACGTCCTGACTTTC. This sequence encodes CAWSYLSGANVLTF.

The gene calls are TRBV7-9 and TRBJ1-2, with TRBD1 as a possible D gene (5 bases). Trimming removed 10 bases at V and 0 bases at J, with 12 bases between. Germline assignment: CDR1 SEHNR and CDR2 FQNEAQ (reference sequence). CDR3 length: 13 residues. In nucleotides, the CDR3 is TGTGCCACCGAGGGGCTTCCTAACTATGGCTACACCTTC. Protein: CATEGLPNYGYTF.

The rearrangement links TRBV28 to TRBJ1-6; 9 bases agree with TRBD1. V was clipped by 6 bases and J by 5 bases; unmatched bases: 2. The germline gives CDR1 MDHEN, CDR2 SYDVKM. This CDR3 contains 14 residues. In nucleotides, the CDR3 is TGTGCCAGCAGCCGGACAGGGGATAATTCACCCCTCCACTTT. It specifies CASSRTGDNSPLHF.